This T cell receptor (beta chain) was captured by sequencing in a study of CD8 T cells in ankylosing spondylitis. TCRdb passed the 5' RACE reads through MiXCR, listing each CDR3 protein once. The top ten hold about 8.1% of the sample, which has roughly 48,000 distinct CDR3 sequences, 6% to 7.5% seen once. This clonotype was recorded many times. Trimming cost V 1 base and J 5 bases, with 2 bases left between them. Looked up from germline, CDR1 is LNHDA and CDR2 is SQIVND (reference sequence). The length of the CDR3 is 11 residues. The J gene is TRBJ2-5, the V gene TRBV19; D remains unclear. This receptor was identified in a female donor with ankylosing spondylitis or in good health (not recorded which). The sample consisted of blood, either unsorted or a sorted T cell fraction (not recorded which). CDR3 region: CASSIAETQYF. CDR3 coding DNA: TGTGCCAGTAGTATAGCCGAGACCCAGTACTTC.